This TCR beta chain stems from a study of blood T cell repertoires in COVID-19. Study-wide context: Acute and convalescent COVID-19 samples came from the United States, Italy and Spain. T cells, B-cell-depleted T cells, or PBMCs provided the cDNA or gDNA that served as material.

This clone appeared once. V was shortened by 0 bases and J by 1 base, with 5 bases between the two germline ends. This CDR3 contains 14 residues. In germline, CDR1 is SGHRS, CDR2 YFSETQ. In the study's own analysis: Estimation of nucleated cell counts relied on the amplification of reference gene primers. Profiling relied on immunoSEQ multiplex PCR, and the TCRdb table lists in-frame clones only, not all of them. The V and J calls and the clone size are those of that table, but D and trimming were determined from the DNA. Altogether about 23,000 clones are present, about nine tenths being singletons, with the ten largest covering about a fifth.

This chain joins TRBV5-1 and TRBJ2-4; TRBD1 is a possible D gene (5 bases). Sequenced input: peripheral blood. This receptor was taken from a woman aged 80 or older with acute or convalescent COVID-19. The CDR3 coding sequence is TGCGCCAGCAGCTTGGAGGGGGCCAAAAACATTCAGTACTTC. Its protein is CASSLEGAKNIQYF.